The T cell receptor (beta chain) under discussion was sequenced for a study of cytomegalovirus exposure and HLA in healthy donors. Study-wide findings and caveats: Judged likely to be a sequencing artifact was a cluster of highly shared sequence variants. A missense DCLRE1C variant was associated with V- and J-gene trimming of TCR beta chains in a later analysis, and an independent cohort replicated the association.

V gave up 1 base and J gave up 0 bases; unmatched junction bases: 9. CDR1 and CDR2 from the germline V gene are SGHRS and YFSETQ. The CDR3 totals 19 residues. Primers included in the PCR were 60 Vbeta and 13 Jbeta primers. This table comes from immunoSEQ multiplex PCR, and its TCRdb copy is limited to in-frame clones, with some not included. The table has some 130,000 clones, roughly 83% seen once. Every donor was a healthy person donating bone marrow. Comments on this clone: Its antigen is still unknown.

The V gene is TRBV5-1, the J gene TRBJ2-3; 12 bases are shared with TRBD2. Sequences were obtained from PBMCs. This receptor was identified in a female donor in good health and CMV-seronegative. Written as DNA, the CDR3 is TGCGCCAGCAGCTTGCGGCTAGCGGGAGGGGGCCGGAGCACAGATACGCAGTATTTT. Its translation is CASSLRLAGGGRSTDTQYF.